This TCR beta chain appears in the sequencing data of a study of blood T cell repertoires in COVID-19. Study-level background: The origin of the acute and convalescent COVID-19 samples was the United States, Italy and Spain.

Using immunoSEQ multiplex PCR, the repertoire was profiled, and TCRdb retains in-frame clones only, with some absent. In the table there are around 300,000 clones, 70% to 90% of which are singletons. The CDR3 has 16 amino acids. Losses at the gene ends were 4 bases for V and 3 bases for J; bases not matched to a gene: 3. Germline-derived CDR1 and CDR2 are SGHRS and YFSETQ. One Seattle source followed patients from active infection through their disease course. The receptor comes from a woman aged 50 to 60 with COVID-19, enrolled during active disease. The V gene is TRBV5-1, the J gene TRBJ2-6, with 11 bases aligning to TRBD1. The sequenced sample was peripheral blood. The CDR3 here is CASSGGTGGGANVLTF. The CDR3 DNA reads as TGCGCCAGCAGCGGCGGGACAGGGGGTGGGGCCAACGTCCTGACTTTC.